This is a list of T cell receptor beta chains from one sample in a study of T cells in Graves' hyperthyroidism and ophthalmopathy. TCRdb called the multiplex PCR reads again in MiXCR, with one record for every CDR3 protein. The sample records almost 600,000 distinct CDR3 sequences, roughly 14% being singletons. Sequenced sample: blood. The receptors come from a woman between 25 and 40 years old with Graves' hyperthyroidism that later progressed to Graves' ophthalmopathy. CDR3s include the opening cysteine and the closing phenylalanine or tryptophan. D genes are given only for firm matches. The size of a clone is reported for some rows only, either as once, few or many, or as a class for expanded clones.

cdr3_nt | cdr3_aa | clone_size | d_call | j_call | cdr3_length | v_call
TGTGCCAGCACGCGAACTGTTGGAGACACTGAAGCTTTCTTT | CASTRTVGDTEAFF | many | . | TRBJ1-1 | 14 | TRBV6-1
TGTGCCAGCAGCTTAGGGCAGCGAGCAACCTATGGCTACACCTTC | CASSLGQRATYGYTF | many | . | TRBJ1-2 | 15 | TRBV11-2
TGTGCCTGGAGTGTAGGCCAGGGCACTCAGCCCCAGCATTTT | CAWSVGQGTQPQHF | many | . | TRBJ1-5 | 14 | TRBV30
TGTGCCAGTACTACAGGGGCCGGAAGCACAGATACGCAGTATTTT | CASTTGAGSTDTQYF | many | TRBD1 | TRBJ2-3 | 15 | TRBV19
TGCGCCAGCAGCTTGGGGGACAGGGGGAACGAGCAGTACTTC | CASSLGDRGNEQYF | few | TRBD1 | TRBJ2-7 | 14 | TRBV5-1
TGTGCCAGCAGTTACCCATCCCGGGGTAGCGGAGGGTGGTACGAGCAGTACTTC | CASSYPSRGSGGWYEQYF | many | . | TRBJ2-7 | 18 | TRBV6-6
TGCGCCAGCAACGGCGGGCCGGGAGGCACCGGGGAGCTGTTTTTT | CASNGGPGGTGELFF | few | TRBD2 | TRBJ2-2 | 15 | TRBV10-2
TGTGCCAGCAGCCTACTCAGGGACGGAACCGGGGAGCTGTTTTTT | CASSLLRDGTGELFF | many | . | TRBJ2-2 | 15 | TRBV11-1
TGTGCCAGCAGTGATCCATTCGGGGTGGCCCCAGAGACCCAGTACTTC | CASSDPFGVAPETQYF | many | . | TRBJ2-5 | 16 | TRBV27
TGTGCCTGGGCGGACCTGGGGGCGCTCTCCTACGAGCAGTACTTC | CAWADLGALSYEQYF | . | . | TRBJ2-7 | 15 | TRBV30
TGTGCCAGCAGTTCTCCGACAGGGGAAGGCTACACCTTC | CASSSPTGEGYTF | many | TRBD1 | TRBJ1-2 | 13 | TRBV28
TGCAGTGCTAGAGTGGACACTAACACCGGGGAGCTGTTTTTT | CSARVDTNTGELFF | many | . | TRBJ2-2 | 14 | TRBV20-1
TGTGCCAGCAGCTTTTATTGGCCGGCGAACACTGAAGCTTTCTTT | CASSFYWPANTEAFF | few | . | TRBJ1-1 | 15 | TRBV5-8
TGTGCCAGCCTGTGGGGCGCCGATAATGAAAAACTGTTTTTT | CASLWGADNEKLFF | few | . | TRBJ1-4 | 14 | TRBV7-9
TGCGCCAGCAGCTTGGCCCAGGGGTGGGGCTACACCTTC | CASSLAQGWGYTF | many | . | TRBJ1-2 | 13 | TRBV5-1
TGTGCCATCGGCGAACAGGGATTCTATGGCTACACCTTC | CAIGEQGFYGYTF | many | . | TRBJ1-2 | 13 | TRBV10-3
TGTGCCAGCAGACCGGACAGGGTGGGCACCGGGGAGCTGTTTTTT | CASRPDRVGTGELFF | many | TRBD1 | TRBJ2-2 | 15 | TRBV12-3/TRBV12-4
TGTGCCACCAGCCCGCGGGGGACTGAAGCTTTCTTT | CATSPRGTEAFF | few | . | TRBJ1-1 | 12 | TRBV15
TGTGCCATCAGTGAGTCGGACAGGCTCGGAAACACCATATATTTT | CAISESDRLGNTIYF | many | TRBD1 | TRBJ1-3 | 15 | TRBV10-3
TGTGCCAGCAGCCTAGGGACCCCTCCCAATGAGCAGTTCTTC | CASSLGTPPNEQFF | few | . | TRBJ2-1 | 14 | TRBV27
TGTGCCAGCAGTGAAGGCCCCGGCCAGCCGGTCGAGATTACAGGTGGCAATCAGCCCCAGCATTTT | CASSEGPGQPVEITGGNQPQHF | many | . | TRBJ1-5 | 22 | TRBV25-1
TGTGCCAGCAGCTTAGGGCCAGCTGGGGCCAACGTCCTGTCTTTC | CASSLGPAGANVLSF | few | . | TRBJ2-6 | 15 | TRBV11-3
TGTGCCAGCAGCCTATCCGGGGAGGGCTATGGCTACACCTTC | CASSLSGEGYGYTF | . | . | TRBJ1-2 | 14 | TRBV7-9
TGCGCCAGCAGCCAAGAGAAGGACAGGGACACTGAAGCTTTCTTT | CASSQEKDRDTEAFF | . | TRBD1 | TRBJ1-1 | 15 | TRBV4-1
TGTGCCAGCAGCGCAGACAGGGAGGCTAACTATGGCTACACCTTC | CASSADREANYGYTF | many | TRBD1 | TRBJ1-2 | 15 | TRBV7-2
TGTGCCAGCAGCTTGTCCGGGGTGGGATCACCCCTCCACTTT | CASSLSGVGSPLHF | many | . | TRBJ1-6 | 14 | TRBV7-2
TGTGCCAGCAGTTCCCGAATCCAGGGCGGCACCTACGAGCAGTACTTC | CASSSRIQGGTYEQYF | . | . | TRBJ2-7 | 16 | TRBV28
TGTGCCACCCGATTCAATATTAACTATGGCTACACCTTC | CATRFNINYGYTF | many | . | TRBJ1-2 | 13 | TRBV12-3/TRBV12-4
TGTGCCAGCAGGGCGGAGACAGATACGCAGTATTTT | CASRAETDTQYF | many | . | TRBJ2-3 | 12 | TRBV2
TGTGCCAGCAGTTTCATTAATTCACCCCTCCACTTT | CASSFINSPLHF | many | . | TRBJ1-6 | 12 | TRBV28
TGTGCCAGCAGTTTATGGGGAGGGGAGGCCCAAGAGACCCAGTACTTC | CASSLWGGEAQETQYF | many | TRBD2 | TRBJ2-5 | 16 | TRBV27
TGTGCCAGTCGGGACGGACTTTTCTATGGCTACACCTTC | CASRDGLFYGYTF | many | . | TRBJ1-2 | 13 | TRBV19
TGTGCCACCTCACAGGGGGCCCAAGAGACCCAGTACTTC | CATSQGAQETQYF | many | TRBD1 | TRBJ2-5 | 13 | TRBV24-1
TGCAGCGTTGATCGGCAGGCGAACACTGAAGCTTTCTTT | CSVDRQANTEAFF | many | . | TRBJ1-1 | 13 | TRBV29-1
TGTGCCAGCAGCTTAGAACGGACAGGGTCGGGGGAGACCCAGTACTTC | CASSLERTGSGETQYF | many | TRBD1 | TRBJ2-5 | 16 | TRBV11-2
TGTGCCAGCAGCTACCGACTTGGTGAGCAGTACTTC | CASSYRLGEQYF | . | . | TRBJ2-7 | 12 | TRBV12-3/TRBV12-4